These 31 T cell receptor beta chains came from one sample sequenced in a study of T cells expressing NK-cell markers. TCRdb re-called the 5' RACE reads and shows each CDR3 protein once, DNA omitted. The sample data list about 140,000 distinct CDR3 sequences. The sample comprised blood T cells: a sorted CD56 or NKG2C T cell subset, CD4+ or CD8+ T cells, or bulk PBMC T cells (not recorded which). These receptors all stem from a man aged 18 to 29 in good health.

CDR3 in amino acids: CSVESGGPTPETQYF. The chain employs TRBV29-1 and TRBJ2-5. The CDR3 length is 15 residues. Looked up from germline, CDR1 is SQVTM and CDR2 is ANQGSEA. Drawing the rest from reference TRBV29-1 and TRBJ2-5, the complete variable domain is SAVISQKPSRDICQRGTSLTIQCQVDSQVTMMFWYRQQPGQSLTLIATANQGSEATYESGFVIDKFPISRPNLTFSTLTVSNMSPEDSSIYLCSVESGGPTPETQYFGPGTRLLVL.

The CDR3 spells CASSLVGILDTQYF. This chain uses TRBV7-2 with TRBJ2-3. Germline V gene data show CDR1 as SGHTA and CDR2 as FQGNSA. The CDR3 totals 14 residues.

The chain couples TRBV5-4 to TRBJ2-3; TCRdb outputs TRBD1, but without DNA this stays unchecked. Germline V gene lookup returns CDR1 SGHNT and CDR2 YYREEE (reference sequence). The CDR3 is 15 residues long. The CDR3 loop is CASSLAPQDGDTQYF.

CDR3 in amino acids: CASSPRDWHNEQFF. V and J are TRBV12-3 or TRBV12-4 and TRBJ2-1; TCRdb's D call, TRBD1, is unchecked because there is no DNA. The CDR3 sequence is 14 residues long.

The chain links TRBV28 to TRBJ2-3. The germline CDR1 and CDR2 sequences are MDHEN and SYDVKM. This CDR3 is built from 14 residues. The CDR3: CASSLLQLTDTQYF.

The J gene is TRBJ2-3, the V gene TRBV28. Germline V lookup: CDR1 MDHEN, CDR2 SYDVKM. The length of the CDR3 is 13 residues. This CDR3 reads CASSLGLTDTQYF.

The chain uses TRBV28 and TRBJ2-1; TCRdb designates TRBD1, a call that cannot be tested without DNA. The CDR3 runs to 14 residues. CDR1 MDHEN and CDR2 SYDVKM come from the germline V gene. The chain's CDR3 is CASSYDQGAREQFF.

The J gene is TRBJ2-1, the V gene TRBV20-1; TCRdb gives TRBD1 as the D gene, but with no DNA this cannot be confirmed. Germline-derived CDR1 and CDR2 are DFQATT and SNEGSKA (reference sequence). This CDR3 region has 14 residues. CDR3: CSARGTGENLGQFF.

J is TRBJ1-3 and V is TRBV20-1. CDR1 and CDR2 from the germline V gene are DFQATT and SNEGSKA (reference sequence). This CDR3 comprises 17 residues. The CDR3 is CSARDRDLKLGDYTIYF.

The rearrangement joins TRBV12-3 or TRBV12-4 to TRBJ2-6. The CDR3 extends over 14 amino acids. This CDR3 reads CASSLISGANVLTF.

The chain links TRBV6-2 or TRBV6-3 to TRBJ2-1; TCRdb's D call of TRBD2 is untestable without DNA. Germline V gives CDR1 MNHEY, CDR2 SVGEGT. The CDR3 is 15 residues long. The CDR3 sequence is CAIQGWREGYNEQFF.

CDR3: CASSQDTLAGGNYEQYF. The chain recombines TRBV4-3 with TRBJ2-7; TCRdb lists TRBD2, though no DNA is available to test this call. The CDR3 extends over 17 amino acids. The germline V gene has CDR1 LGHNA and CDR2 YSLEER.

This chain uses TRBV29-1 with TRBJ2-5; as DNA is missing, the TRBD1 call by TCRdb cannot be tested. CDR3 length equals 13 residues. Germline lookup yields CDR1 SQVTM and CDR2 ANQGSEA. The CDR3 loop reads CSAEGGLKETQYF.

The chain uses TRBV12-3 or TRBV12-4 and TRBJ2-7; TCRdb lists TRBD2, though no DNA is available to test this call. The CDR3 contains 15 residues. The CDR3 region is CASSPPGGFVDEQYF.

The rearrangement uses TRBV29-1 and TRBJ1-1; the D gene TCRdb calls, TRBD1, cannot be checked with no DNA. The CDR3 extends over 16 amino acids. Germline lookup yields CDR1 SQVTM and CDR2 ANQGSEA. This CDR3 is CSVEFQQARVNTEAFF.

This chain links TRBV28 with TRBJ2-2; TCRdb names TRBD2, which stays unverified in the absence of DNA. The CDR3 spans 14 residues. Germline assignment: CDR1 MDHEN and CDR2 SYDVKM. The CDR3 sequence is CASRVQGTTGELFF.

The chain links TRBV13 to TRBJ1-1; the TCRdb call, TRBD1, lacks DNA for checking. This CDR3 region has 14 residues. The germline gives CDR1 PRHDT, CDR2 FYEKMQ (reference sequence). The CDR3 loop is CASSFSGVLNEAFF.

V and J are TRBV30 and TRBJ1-1; there is no DNA to check the TCRdb D call of TRBD1. CDR1 GTSNPN and CDR2 SVGIG come from the germline V gene (reference sequence). This CDR3 is 12 amino acids long. The CDR3 region is CALNQGGTEAFF.

The J gene is TRBJ2-3, the V gene TRBV14; TCRdb picks TRBD1, but there is no DNA to check that call. The germline V gene has CDR1 SGHDN and CDR2 FVKESK. The CDR3 sequence is 17 residues long. CDR3 sequence reads: CASSQSPQGPSTDTQYF.

The chain uses TRBV5-4 and TRBJ2-1; checking the TCRdb D call of TRBD2 is not possible without DNA. The CDR3 sequence is 17 residues long. The germline CDR1 and CDR2 sequences are SGHNT and YYREEE (reference sequence). CDR3 residues: CASSPDPLAYSYNEQFF.

J is TRBJ2-5 and V is TRBV5-4; TCRdb calls TRBD1, which cannot be checked without DNA. CDR1 is SGHNT, CDR2 YYREEE, per germline (reference sequence). The CDR3 contains 17 residues. The CDR3 protein is CASSLDQNGLSGETQYF.

This chain joins TRBV7-2 and TRBJ2-3; absent DNA, TCRdb's TRBD2 call cannot be checked. Germline-derived CDR1 and CDR2 are SGHTA and FQGNSA. The CDR3 has 15 residues. The CDR3 reads CASSLTSGSADTQYF.

V is TRBV24-1 and J is TRBJ2-3. CDR1 is KGHDR, CDR2 SFDVKD, per germline. There are 14 residues in the CDR3. The CDR3 spells CATKASASTDTQYF.

V is TRBV19 and J is TRBJ2-1; the D gene TCRdb calls, TRBD2, cannot be checked with no DNA. Germline CDR1 reads LNHDA; CDR2 reads SQIVND (reference sequence). CDR3 size: 14 residues. Here the CDR3 reads CASSAPSGKNEQFF. Full variable domain (missing parts from reference TRBV19 and TRBJ2-1): DGGITQSPKYLFRKEGQNVTLSCEQNLNHDAMYWYRQDPGQGLRLIYYSQIVNDFQKGDIAEGYSVSREKKESFPLTVTSAQKNPTAFYLCASSAPSGKNEQFFGPGTRLTVL.

V and J are TRBV7-9 and TRBJ2-1; the TCRdb call, TRBD1, lacks DNA for checking. The CDR3 extends over 12 amino acids. Per germline, CDR1 SEHNR and CDR2 FQNEAQ (reference sequence). The CDR3 loop is CASSFWGDEQFF.

The CDR3 is CASSQEGYYEQYF. This rearrangement joins TRBV3-1 to TRBJ2-7. Germline loops: CDR1 LGHDT, CDR2 YNNKEL (reference sequence). The CDR3 is 13 amino acids.

The V call is TRBV20-1, the J call TRBJ2-5; TCRdb gives TRBD1 as the D gene, but with no DNA this cannot be confirmed. From germline, CDR1 is DFQATT and CDR2 SNEGSKA (reference sequence). CDR3 length: 15 residues. The CDR3 spells CSAPNINDSQETQYF.

This chain joins TRBV6-5 and TRBJ2-2; TCRdb proposes TRBD2, but this gene call is untestable without DNA. This CDR3 is 16 amino acids long. Germline V gene sequence: CDR1 MNHEY, CDR2 SVGAGI. CDR3 sequence: CASSYSGRAFTGELFF.

The rearrangement links TRBV7-6 to TRBJ2-7; TCRdb indicates TRBD2, and absent DNA this call remains unverified. The germline gives CDR1 SGHVS, CDR2 FNYEAQ. The CDR3 runs 15 residues. This CDR3 reads CASSLAGTSNYEQYF.

V usage is TRBV27 and J usage is TRBJ2-2; TCRdb gives TRBD1 as the D gene, but with no DNA this cannot be confirmed. The CDR3 length is 15 residues. From germline, CDR1 is MNHEY and CDR2 SMNVEV (reference sequence). The CDR3 reads CASSVGTDGTGELFF.

The chain employs TRBV5-1 and TRBJ1-6; the TRBD1 assignment by TCRdb is unverifiable without DNA. The CDR3 runs 12 residues. In germline, CDR1 is SGHRS, CDR2 YFSETQ. CDR3: CASSPGRTPLHF.